This is a list of T cell receptor beta chains from one sample in a study of Graves' ophthalmopathy and Graves' hyperthyroidism. TCRdb called the multiplex PCR reads again in MiXCR, with one record for every CDR3 protein. Among 300,000 to 350,000 distinct CDR3 sequences listed, 17% were seen once. The sequenced sample was peripheral blood. These receptor sequences come from an adult man with Graves' ophthalmopathy. CDR3s include the opening cysteine and the closing phenylalanine or tryptophan. The order of the fields is J gene, D gene, V gene, CDR3 protein. A D gene is named only where the DNA matches it firmly.

j_call: TRBJ2-7
d_call: TRBD2
v_call: TRBV20-1
cdr3_aa: CSAPGLAEAYEQYF

j_call: TRBJ2-2
d_call: TRBD2
v_call: TRBV7-2
cdr3_aa: CAWTDAGAHTGELFF

j_call: TRBJ1-2
d_call: NA
v_call: TRBV4-1
cdr3_aa: CASSQESQNYGYTF

j_call: TRBJ2-7
d_call: NA
v_call: TRBV11-2
cdr3_aa: CASSPGPGGEQYF

j_call: TRBJ2-7
d_call: NA
v_call: TRBV4-1
cdr3_aa: CASSQGGAGAYEQYF

j_call: TRBJ2-5
d_call: NA
v_call: TRBV28
cdr3_aa: CASSQRLTASQETQYF

j_call: TRBJ1-2
d_call: NA
v_call: TRBV7-2
cdr3_aa: CASSLADANYGYTF

j_call: TRBJ1-3
d_call: NA
v_call: TRBV2
cdr3_aa: CASSGSRGRSTIYF

j_call: TRBJ2-2
d_call: TRBD2
v_call: TRBV5-1
cdr3_aa: CASSFKTSGGTGELFF

j_call: TRBJ2-2
d_call: NA
v_call: TRBV7-2
cdr3_aa: CASSFGQPATTGELFF